The clone carrying this TCR beta chain was picked up many times. Its antigen is not identified. The data belong to a study of metastatic and nonmetastatic thyroid tumors. Study overall: Across peripheral blood and tumor or nodule tissue samples taken from malignant and benign thyroid patients, the repertoires were compared with one another. General study points: In blood and tumor, TCR beta diversity was reportedly significantly higher in malignant thyroid tumors than in benign nodules.

The trim removed 1 base at V and 2 bases at J, leaving 4 bases unmatched. This CDR3 has 16 residues. Germline V gene sequence: CDR1 SGHAT, CDR2 FQNNGV. As originally analysed: The authors used CDR3 differences across clinicopathological groups to build a distant-metastasis classifier for papillary thyroid cancer. Via MiXCR, TCRdb re-called the PCR reads. The V and J calls reflect TCRdb's pipeline rather than the authors' work. Of over 45,000 clones listed, approximately 20% are singletons. Not a single patient had been given any form of treatment at any point before undergoing thyroid surgery. The genes are TRBV11-2 and TRBJ2-2; 7 nucleotides match TRBD2. Input material: blood. This sequence was found in a male donor with papillary thyroid cancer or a benign thyroid nodule (not recorded which). Some clones in this sample may be carry-over from other donors' samples. The CDR3 nucleotides are TGTGCCAGCAGCTTAGTCAGCGGGACTAACACCGGGGAGCTGTTTTTT. Translation: CASSLVSGTNTGELFF.